Sequencing of this TCR beta chain was carried out in a study of lymphopenia after photon versus proton radiotherapy. Study-wide points: After the lymphocyte nadir, photon-treated repertoires showed oligoclonal expansion, especially of CD8+ Temra cells. In patients who died, overall survival fell as post-nadir TCR diversity dropped more. Better survival with proton therapy was suggested as possible, not demonstrated.

Using immunoSEQ multiplex PCR, the repertoire was profiled, and TCRdb retains in-frame clones only, with some absent. The sample includes more than 15,000 clones, 88% of them seen just once. In regard to this clone: Its target is unknown.

Trimming left V 3 bases short and J 3 bases short, with 0 bases between. The CDR3 runs to 10 residues. The germline V gene encodes CDR1 DFQATT and CDR2 SNEGSKA (reference sequence). Material: peripheral blood, obtained from a patient treated with proton-based radiotherapy. The J gene is TRBJ2-1, the V gene TRBV20-1; D uncertain. The source is a woman aged 55-70 years with cholangiocarcinoma. Some clones in this sample may be carry-over from other donors' samples. This CDR3 reads CSASYNEQFF. DNA for the CDR3: TGCAGTGCTAGCTACAATGAGCAGTTCTTC.